The sequence of this TCR beta chain was determined in a study of identical twins. Per the germline V gene, CDR1 is SGHRS and CDR2 is YFSETQ. The V end was cut by 5 bases, the J end by 7 bases, with 10 bases between. CDR3 length equals 12 residues. Each CDR3 protein is one row after TCRdb ran MiXCR on the 5' RACE reads. The repertoire includes hundreds of thousands of distinct CDR3 sequences, 5.5% to 7.5% of them detected once, and under 2% sits in the top ten. The sequence was obtained from a man aged 18 to 30 in good health. This chain connects TRBV5-1 to TRBJ2-1; TRBD2 is a possible D gene (5 bases). Specimen: naive T cells sorted from blood. CDR3 nucleotides: TGCGCCAGCAGATTGAGGAGGAATGAGCAGTTCTTC. As protein: CASRLRRNEQFF. Together with reference TRBV5-1 and TRBJ2-1, the CDR3 gives the full variable domain: KAGVTQTPRYLIKTRGQQVTLSCSPISGHRSVSWYQQTPGQGLQFLFEYFSETQRNKGNFPGRFSGRQFSNSRSEMNVSTLELGDSALYLCASRLRRNEQFFGPGTRLTVL.